A single sample gave rise to the 9 T cell receptor beta chains below, sequenced in a study of cytomegalovirus exposure and HLA in healthy donors. Produced via immunoSEQ multiplex PCR; TCRdb's table is partial and in-frame only. The table has about 120,000 clones, roughly 90% seen once. The sequenced sample was PBMCs. Source of these receptors: a woman aged 18-29 years in good health and CMV-seropositive.

The rearrangement links TRBV6-5 to TRBJ1-2; TRBD1 matches at 8 bases. V lost 2 bases to trimming and J lost 2 bases; unmatched junction nucleotides: 7. Germline V CDR1 and CDR2: MNHEY, SVGAGI. The CDR3 is 16 residues long. CDR3 residues: CASSYMTGVPNYGYTF. In nucleotides, the CDR3 is TGTGCCAGCAGTTACATGACAGGGGTCCCGAACTATGGCTACACCTTC.

The chain has TRBV4-3 and TRBJ2-1, with D possibly being TRBD2 (5 bases). This CDR3 comprises 14 residues. Germline values: CDR1 LGHNA, CDR2 YSLEER. Trimming removed 1 base at V and 13 bases at J, with 17 bases between. CDR3 sequence (DNA): TGCGCCAGCAGCCAAGTATTAGGGAGTTCTGCACAGTTCTTC. It yields the protein CASSQVLGSSAQFF.

This rearrangement joins TRBV28 to TRBJ1-1, with D tentatively TRBD1 (5 bases). Germline V gene data show CDR1 as MDHEN and CDR2 as SYDVKM. The CDR3 contains 13 residues. Deletions cut 3 bases from V and 1 base from J, with 6 bases between. DNA of the CDR3: TGTGCCAGCAGTTTCGGGGGGAACACTGAAGCTTTCTTT. This encodes CASSFGGNTEAFF.

The J gene is TRBJ2-3, the V gene TRBV18, with 7 bases lining up with TRBD2. The CDR3 consists of 14 residues. The J segment lost 4 bases and the V segment lost 3 bases, leaving 4 bases of the junction unmatched. Germline assignment: CDR1 KGHSH and CDR2 LQKENI. CDR3 DNA: TGTGCCAGCTCACCTAAAGCGGGGTCAGATACGCAGTATTTT. It yields the protein CASSPKAGSDTQYF.

The rearrangement links TRBV9 to TRBJ2-3, with a tentative D call TRBD1 (5 bases). The CDR3 is made up of 12 amino acids. Germline loops: CDR1 SGDLS, CDR2 YYNGEE. V gave up 0 bases and J gave up 6 bases, with 5 bases separating them. CDR3 sequence: CASSVEGDTQYF. The CDR3 DNA sequence: TGTGCCAGCAGCGTAGAGGGGGATACGCAGTATTTT.

The gene calls are TRBV5-4 and TRBJ2-2, with a tentative D call TRBD2 (5 bases). V gave up 3 bases and J gave up 3 bases, with 12 bases separating them. Germline CDR1 SGHNT, CDR2 YYREEE (reference sequence). CDR3 length: 15 amino acids. CDR3 loop: CASSSQRTYTGELFF. Here the CDR3 DNA reads TGTGCCAGCAGCTCGCAGCGGACGTACACCGGGGAGCTGTTTTTT.

The chain carries TRBV27 and TRBJ2-1, with TRBD1 matching over 9 bases. The CDR3 spans 13 residues. Germline V lookup: CDR1 MNHEY, CDR2 SMNVEV (reference sequence). Trimming at V came to 5 bases and at J to 10 bases, leaving 6 bases not matched to a gene. As DNA, the CDR3 is TGTGCCAGCAGTCAACAGGGGGCAGGCGAGCAGTTCTTC. This encodes CASSQQGAGEQFF.

The CDR3 DNA follows: TGTGCCAGCAGTCCTCAACCGGGACAGGGGGGATACGAGCAGTACTTC. This encodes CASSPQPGQGGYEQYF. V is TRBV28 and J is TRBJ2-7; 11 positions agree with TRBD1. The CDR3 loop spans 16 amino acids. CDR1 is MDHEN and CDR2 is SYDVKM in the germline V gene. Trimming cost V 5 bases and J 4 bases; bases outside gene matches: 10.

This sequence joins TRBV2 and TRBJ2-3; 7 bases align to TRBD1. Germline V gives CDR1 SNHLY, CDR2 FYNNEI. Trimming cost V 11 bases and J 0 bases; bases outside gene matches: 14. This CDR3 is 16 amino acids long. CDR3 residues: CASRMGTAASTDTQYF. The CDR3 nucleotides are TGTGCCTCACGAATGGGGACAGCTGCTAGCACAGATACGCAGTATTTT.